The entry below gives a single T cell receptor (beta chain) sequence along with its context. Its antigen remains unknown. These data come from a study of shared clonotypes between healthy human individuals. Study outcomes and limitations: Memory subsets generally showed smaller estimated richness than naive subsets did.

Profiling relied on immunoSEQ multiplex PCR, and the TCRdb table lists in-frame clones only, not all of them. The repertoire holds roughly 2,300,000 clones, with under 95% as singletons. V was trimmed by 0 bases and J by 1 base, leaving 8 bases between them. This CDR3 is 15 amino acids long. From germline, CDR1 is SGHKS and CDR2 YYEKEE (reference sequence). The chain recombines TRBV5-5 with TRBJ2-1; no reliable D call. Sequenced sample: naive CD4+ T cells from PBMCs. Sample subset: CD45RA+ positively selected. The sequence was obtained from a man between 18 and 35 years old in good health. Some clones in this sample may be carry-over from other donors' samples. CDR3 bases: TGTGCCAGCAGCTTGGGGGGTAGGTCCTACAATGAGCAGTTCTTC. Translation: CASSLGGRSYNEQFF.